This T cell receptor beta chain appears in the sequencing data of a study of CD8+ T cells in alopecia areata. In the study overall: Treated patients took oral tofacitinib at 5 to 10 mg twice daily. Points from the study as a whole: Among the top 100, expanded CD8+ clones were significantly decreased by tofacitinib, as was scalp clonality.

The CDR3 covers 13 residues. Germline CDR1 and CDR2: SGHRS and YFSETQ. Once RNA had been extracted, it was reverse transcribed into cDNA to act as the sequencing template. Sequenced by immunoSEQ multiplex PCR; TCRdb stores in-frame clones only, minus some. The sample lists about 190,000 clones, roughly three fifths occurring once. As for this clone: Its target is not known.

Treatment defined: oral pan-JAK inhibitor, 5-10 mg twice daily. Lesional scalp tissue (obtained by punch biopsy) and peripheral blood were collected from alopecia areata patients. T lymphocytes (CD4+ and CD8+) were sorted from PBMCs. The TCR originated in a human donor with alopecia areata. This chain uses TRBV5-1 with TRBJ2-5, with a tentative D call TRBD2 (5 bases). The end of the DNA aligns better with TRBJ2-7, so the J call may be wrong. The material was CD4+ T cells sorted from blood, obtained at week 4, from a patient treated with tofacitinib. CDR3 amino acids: CASSLELGYEQYF. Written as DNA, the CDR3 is TGCGCCAGCAGCTTGGAACTAGGCTACGAGCAGTACTTC.